This TCR beta chain was retrieved from a study of molecular identifiers for immune sequencing clone quantification (dated by TCRdb to 2016 to 2019). Turning to the overall study: For a replicate experiment, RNA from around 20,000 or 99,000 naive CD8 T cells was divided into five aliquots, of which four were sequenced. CD8 T cells were used in a methods study to benchmark molecular-identifier clustering-based TCR repertoire sequencing (MIDCIRS) and TCR RNA copy counting. General findings and caveats noted by the study authors: Highly expanded clone sizes could be underestimated because identical TCR molecules may share a barcode. The naive libraries included spiked-in Jurkat TCR RNA (10 copies' worth), and this Jurkat TCR RNA is not part of the donor repertoire. A single cell's worth of spiked-in Jurkat TCR RNA was reported detectable even among 850,000 to 1,000,000 naive CD8 T cells. When barcode sub-clustering was omitted, TCR diversity was inflated by chimeric consensus sequences, with chimeras reaching as high as 47%. Clones above 20 RNA copies held over 99% of molecules in CMV-specific effector cells but under 1% in naive cells. Modeling indicated approximately 3.2 TCR RNA copies recovered per cell, compared with around 11 by digital PCR, which implies a capture efficiency of around 31%.

The protocol used for the library was PCR. These reads were obtained on a NextSeq 500. Bulk TCR libraries were made following a previously described method, with the TCR primers given in Table S5. Purification of total RNA was performed with the Qiagen AllPrep DNA/RNA kit. Reads from multiple sequencing runs of the same library were pooled before analysis. As for the authors' bioinformatics: Only reads with exact TCR constant sequence were kept, trimmed to 150 nt, and grouped by their 12-nt molecular barcodes. Reads inside each barcode group were sub-clustered using a 15% Levenshtein threshold, and a quality-weighted consensus sequence was constructed for each RNA molecule. Non-functional sequences were excluded, and lower-count sequences lying one edit away from another sequence were also excluded. Barcode sub-clusters with fewer than 20% of the maximum read count were removed, based on fitting two negative binomial distributions. TCRdb trimmed public reads at Q25 via fastp, called clones via MiXCR and kept in-frame beta chains. Every distinct CDR3 protein forms one entry, paired with its most common genes and DNA. These V and J calls are TCRdb output, not the study's own analysis. The sample table holds hundreds of thousands of distinct CDR3 sequences, of which around 25% were seen once. About 0.81% of the sample is taken by the ten largest.

At least ten counts were recorded for this clonotype. Its antigen is currently not known. No base qualities exist here, and no much larger clone lies one base off it. Libraries of naive CD8 T cells were built from anywhere between about 18,000 and 1,000,000 sorted cells, with 10%, 30% or 50% of the purified RNA used. Naive CD8 T cells, defined as CD8+CD4-CCR7+CD45RA+, were FACS-sorted into RLT Plus buffer on a BD FACSAria II. Under 11 TCR copies' worth of Jurkat RNA were spiked into about 20,000-1,000,000 naive CD8 T cell samples to test detection sensitivity. CD8 T cells were enriched using RosetteSep CD8+ T Cell Enrichment Cocktail and Ficoll-Paque, and the enriched cells then underwent ACK red cell lysis. V drops 0 bases and J drops 5 bases, leaving 13 bases in between. From the cysteine up to the phenylalanine, the CDR3 has a length of 15 residues. CDR3 DNA only is kept here, 45 bases in frame from base 1. The germline V gene specifies MGHRA as CDR1 and YSYEKL as CDR2.

The receptor's source is a human donor in good health. Some libraries in this study had Jurkat cell RNA spiked in. The sequenced sample consisted of naive CD8+ T cells from blood, with Jurkat cell RNA spiked in. The sample's cell subset or site label, in plain terms: FACS-sorted CD8+CD4-CCR7+CD45RA+ naive T cells. The chain is made from TRBV4-1 and TRBJ1-1; the D gene cannot be named for sure. The base sequence is TGCGCCAGCAGCCAAGACCGGACGTTAGGTACTGAAGCTTTCTTT. Its protein is CASSQDRTLGTEAFF.